Below, 31 T cell receptor beta chains from the same sample are listed, as sequenced in a study of cytomegalovirus exposure and HLA in healthy donors. PCR employed 60 Vbeta and 13 Jbeta primers. TCRdb keeps only in-frame clones here, not all; method: immunoSEQ multiplex PCR. The sample lists 150,000 or so clones; around 82% were seen once. What was sequenced was PBMCs. The receptors come from a man aged 45-65 years in good health and CMV-seronegative.

This rearrangement joins TRBV2 to TRBJ2-7, with 8 positions matching TRBD1. The J segment lost 6 bases and the V segment lost 4 bases, leaving 5 bases of the junction unmatched. Germline V gives CDR1 SNHLY, CDR2 FYNNEI. The CDR3 sequence is 13 residues long. CDR3 sequence: CASSGQGRGEQYF. DNA for the CDR3: TGTGCCAGCAGTGGACAGGGGAGAGGCGAGCAGTACTTC.

This chain links TRBV5-4 with TRBJ2-5; D remains unclear. Germline V gene sequence: CDR1 SGHNT, CDR2 YYREEE (reference sequence). This CDR3 comprises 15 residues. Trimming stripped 1 base from V and 4 bases from J, with 14 bases between. The CDR3 sequence is CASSLRSGLRETQYF. The DNA for the CDR3 is TGTGCCAGCAGCTTGAGGAGTGGCCTAAGAGAGACCCAGTACTTC.

The V gene is TRBV11-2, the J gene TRBJ1-5, with a possible D match to TRBD1 (5 bases). CDR1 SGHAT and CDR2 FQNNGV come from the germline V gene. Trimming removed 0 bases at V and 4 bases at J, with 10 bases between. This CDR3 has 15 residues. The CDR3 loop reads CASSLDGAGNQPQHF. The CDR3 coding sequence is TGTGCCAGCAGCTTAGATGGGGCGGGGAATCAGCCCCAGCATTTT.

The table lists this clone with a few counts. The chain joins TRBV10-3 to TRBJ2-1, with 10 bases aligning to TRBD2. Germline-derived CDR1 and CDR2 are ENHRY and SYGVKD. J was trimmed by 4 bases and V by 4 bases; bases with no gene match: 4. The CDR3 contains 15 residues. The CDR3 DNA reads TGTGCCATCAGTGTCGCTAGCGGGGGATACAATGAGCAGTTCTTC. Protein sequence: CAISVASGGYNEQFF.

The rearrangement joins TRBV2 to TRBJ1-4, with TRBD1 matching 8 bases. J was trimmed by 7 bases and V by 7 bases; bases with no gene match: 8. The germline CDR1 and CDR2 sequences are SNHLY and FYNNEI. CDR3 length: 14 residues. The CDR3 DNA sequence: TGTGCCAGCATCAAGGCAGGGGGCGGTGAAAAACTGTTTTTT. This gives the protein CASIKAGGGEKLFF.

The V call is TRBV5-4, the J call TRBJ2-3, with 8 bases matching TRBD2. V shed 4 bases and J 6 bases; nucleotides not matched to a gene: 10. Germline loops: CDR1 SGHNT, CDR2 YYREEE (reference sequence). This CDR3 is built from 15 residues. The CDR3: CASSPPPGGPDTQYF. In DNA form, the CDR3 reads TGTGCCAGCAGCCCACCCCCGGGAGGGCCCGATACGCAGTATTTT.

This clone was observed once. The V gene is TRBV7-9, the J gene TRBJ2-3; tentative D call: TRBD1 (5 bases). CDR1 is SEHNR, CDR2 FQNEAQ, per germline (reference sequence). The CDR3 runs to 15 residues. Trimming took off 5 bases at V and 1 base at J, with 13 bases between the two ends. CDR3 DNA: TGTGCCAGCAGCATCCCAGGGTCGGGCACAGATACGCAGTATTTT. Translating it yields CASSIPGSGTDTQYF.

This clone has only a few counts. This same CDR3 is encoded by further DNA sequences in the sample. The genes are TRBV5-1 and TRBJ2-7; 8 nucleotides agree with TRBD1. This CDR3 region has 14 residues. Per the germline V gene, CDR1 is SGHRS and CDR2 is YFSETQ. Losses at the gene ends were 4 bases for V and 2 bases for J; bases not matched to a gene: 5. Here the CDR3 reads CASSPGQGAYEQYF. CDR3 DNA: TGCGCCAGCAGCCCCGGACAGGGAGCCTACGAGCAGTACTTC.

This clone was picked up one time. This chain links TRBV7-8 with TRBJ2-3; D is undetermined. Looked up from germline, CDR1 is SGHVS and CDR2 is FQNEAQ. The CDR3 is made up of 12 amino acids. V lost 3 bases and J 6 bases, leaving 7 bases between the germline ends. The CDR3 DNA follows: TGTGCCAGCAGCTTTCTCTCGGATACGCAGTATTTT. This sequence encodes CASSFLSDTQYF.

The chain employs TRBV7-9 and TRBJ2-1; 10 bases align to TRBD2. The germline CDR1 and CDR2 sequences are SEHNR and FQNEAQ (reference sequence). The J segment lost 4 bases and the V segment lost 3 bases, leaving 3 bases of the junction unmatched. The CDR3 has 15 residues. The CDR3: CASSLTSGPYNEQFF. CDR3 nucleotides: TGTGCCAGCAGCTTGACTAGCGGGCCTTACAATGAGCAGTTCTTC.

The chain recombines TRBV7-2 with TRBJ2-1, with D possibly being TRBD2 (6 bases). This CDR3 comprises 13 residues. Germline-derived CDR1 and CDR2 are SGHTA and FQGNSA. With 3 bases removed from V and 13 bases from J, the gap between germline ends came to 16 bases. CDR3: CASSLTGTRIQFF. The CDR3 DNA reads TGTGCCAGCAGCTTGACCGGGACTCGAATTCAGTTCTTC.

The chain has TRBV11-3 and TRBJ1-4, with a possible D match to TRBD1 (6 bases). V gave up 4 bases and J gave up 3 bases, with 12 bases separating them. This CDR3 is built from 15 residues. Germline-derived CDR1 and CDR2 are SGHNT and YENEEA. The DNA for the CDR3 is TGTGCCAGCAGCTCCATACAGGGCCCTAATGAAAAACTGTTTTTT. Amino acid sequence: CASSSIQGPNEKLFF.

This chain joins TRBV4-2 and TRBJ2-3; D gene unclear. Germline CDR1 is LGHNA and CDR2 is YNFKEQ. The CDR3 runs to 17 residues. The ends were cut back, 1 base at V and 0 bases at J, with 14 bases in the middle. This CDR3 is CASSQVVPGPSTDTQYF. The CDR3 DNA reads as TGTGCCAGCAGCCAAGTGGTCCCGGGTCCAAGCACAGATACGCAGTATTTT.

J is TRBJ1-5 and V is TRBV6-5; D is possibly TRBD1 (5 bases). With 10 bases removed from V and 2 bases from J, the gap between germline ends came to 9 bases. CDR1 MNHEY and CDR2 SVGAGI come from the germline V gene. This CDR3 region has 12 residues. As DNA, the CDR3 is TGTGCCACACGGGGGGGCAATCAGCCCCAGCATTTT. Translated: CATRGGNQPQHF.

The CDR3 DNA sequence: TGTGCCAGCAGTCTACAGGGTGGAGAAAAACTGTTTTTT. Protein: CASSLQGGEKLFF. The J gene is TRBJ1-4, the V gene TRBV2, with D perhaps TRBD1 (6 bases). The CDR3 is 13 residues long. Trimming removed 5 bases from V and 8 bases from J, with 12 bases in between. Germline loops: CDR1 SNHLY, CDR2 FYNNEI. Based on the CDR3 plus reference TRBV2 and TRBJ1-4, the full variable domain is EPEVTQTPSHQVTQMGQEVILRCVPISNHLYFYWYRQILGQKVEFLVSFYNNEISEKSEIFDDQFSVERPDGSNFTLKIRSTKLEDSAMYFCASSLQGGEKLFFGSGTQLSVL.

V usage is TRBV13 and J usage is TRBJ2-7; 9 positions agree with TRBD1. Unmatched junction bases numbered 8, after V lost 3 bases and J lost 5 bases. Germline V gene sequence: CDR1 PRHDT, CDR2 FYEKMQ (reference sequence). This CDR3 has 15 amino acids. CDR3 DNA sequence: TGTGCCAGCAGCTTTCTTGGGACAGGGCTTGACGAGCAGTACTTC. Protein: CASSFLGTGLDEQYF.

The chain carries TRBV13 and TRBJ1-4; 7 nucleotides line up with TRBD1. V dropped 7 bases and J dropped 7; count of bases not matched to a gene: 9. This CDR3 is 14 amino acids long. Germline-derived CDR1 and CDR2 are PRHDT and FYEKMQ (reference sequence). CDR3 bases: TGTGCCAGCACCCTAGACAGGGATTTTGAAAAACTGTTTTTT. Encoded protein: CASTLDRDFEKLFF.

This sequence joins TRBV20-1 and TRBJ2-7; the D is unclear. The V gene lost 8 bases and the J gene lost 4 bases, with 3 bases spanning the gap. Germline V lookup: CDR1 DFQATT, CDR2 SNEGSKA (reference sequence). The CDR3 extends over 8 amino acids. For the CDR3, the DNA is TGCAGTTCTTACGAGCAGTACTTC. It codes for CSSYEQYF.

In nucleotides, the CDR3 is TGTGCCAGCAGCTTAGGGACAGCAAGCCAAGAGACCCAGTACTTC. Translation gives CASSLGTASQETQYF. The V and J genes are TRBV11-3 and TRBJ2-5, with D possibly matching TRBD1 (6 bases). The CDR3 has 15 residues. CDR1 is SGHNT, CDR2 YENEEA, per germline. The V and J ends lost 1 base and 1 base respectively, with 10 bases between them.

The CDR3, as DNA: TGTGCCAGCAGCGCAGGGACAGTGGGAACAGCCGGGGAGCTGTTTTTT. Translation gives CASSAGTVGTAGELFF. The genes are TRBV9 and TRBJ2-2; 7 bases fit TRBD1. CDR1 is SGDLS and CDR2 is YYNGEE in the germline V gene. The junction had 11 bases not matched to a gene; V was cut back by 3 bases and J by 6 bases. The CDR3 totals 16 residues.

V and J are TRBV7-8 and TRBJ2-7; D ambiguous. This CDR3 is built from 15 residues. Germline CDR1 and CDR2: SGHVS and FQNEAQ. The germline V and J ends were trimmed by 2 bases and 3 bases, with 14 bases remaining between them. CDR3 sequence (DNA): TGTGCCAGCAGCTTAATCCAGATCCCTAGCTACGAGCAGTACTTC. Protein: CASSLIQIPSYEQYF.

This clone was observed a single time. This chain connects TRBV10-1 to TRBJ2-1, with 14 bases that match TRBD2. This CDR3 comprises 14 residues. The V gene's germline CDR1 is WNHNN and CDR2 SYGVQD (reference sequence). Trimming at V came to 6 bases and at J to 8 bases, leaving 3 bases not matched to a gene. The CDR3 loop is CASSGTSGSDEQFF. CDR3 bases: TGCGCCAGCAGCGGGACTAGCGGGAGTGATGAGCAGTTCTTC.

In regard to this clone: This sample includes further DNA sequences coding for the same CDR3. This CDR3 is CASSWEAGVEPQHF. The CDR3 DNA is TGTGCCAGCAGTTGGGAGGCAGGTGTGGAGCCCCAGCATTTT. J is TRBJ1-5 and V is TRBV6-5, with no clear D. This CDR3 has 14 amino acids. Germline V gene data show CDR1 as MNHEY and CDR2 as SVGAGI. Trimming shortened V by 4 bases and J by 8 bases, and 15 bases separated the two germline ends.

This rearrangement joins TRBV30 to TRBJ1-2, with D hard to call. Between the trimmed V and J ends, which lost 2 bases and 0 bases, there was a span of 13 bases. CDR3 size: 15 residues. Germline V gene sequence: CDR1 GTSNPN, CDR2 SVGIG (reference sequence). The CDR3 nucleotides read TGTGCCTGGAGTATGAGGGCGACACCTAACTATGGCTACACCTTC. Translated: CAWSMRATPNYGYTF. The full variable domain, rest sourced from reference TRBV30 and TRBJ1-2, is SQTIHQWPATLVQPVGSPLSLECTVEGTSNPNLYWYRQAAGRGLQLLFYSVGIGQISSEVPQNLSASRPQDRQFILSSKKLLLSDSGFYLCAWSMRATPNYGYTFGSGTRLTVV.

This clone has more than one count but fewer than ten. The CDR3 nucleotides read TGTGCCAGCAGTTTAGAGAAAACGAAAGCAACTAATGAAAAACTGTTTTTT. It encodes CASSLEKTKATNEKLFF. The V call is TRBV28, the J call TRBJ1-4; the D is unclear. The ends were cut back, 2 bases at V and 0 bases at J, with 13 bases in the middle. The CDR3 contains 17 residues. Germline CDR1 MDHEN, CDR2 SYDVKM. The whole variable domain, filled in from reference TRBV28 and TRBJ1-4, reads DVKVTQSSRYLVKRTGEKVFLECVQDMDHENMFWYRQDPGLGLRLIYFSYDVKMKEKGDIPEGYSVSREKKERFSLILESASTNQTSMYLCASSLEKTKATNEKLFFGSGTQLSVL.

The chain joins TRBV5-1 to TRBJ2-3; 7 bases map to TRBD2. V dropped 2 bases and J dropped 5; count of bases not matched to a gene: 8. Germline values: CDR1 SGHRS, CDR2 YFSETQ. The CDR3 runs 15 residues. The CDR3 here is CASSFSGAQGDTQYF. In DNA, the CDR3 is TGCGCCAGCAGCTTCAGCGGGGCCCAGGGAGATACGCAGTATTTT.

CDR3: CASSWTGPDTQYF. CDR3 sequence (DNA): TGCGCCAGCAGCTGGACAGGGCCAGATACGCAGTATTTT. This chain uses TRBV5-1 with TRBJ2-3; 8 bases match TRBD1. The CDR3 is 13 amino acids. The V segment lost 3 bases and the J segment 4 bases; nucleotides outside the gene matches: 1. Germline CDR1 SGHRS, CDR2 YFSETQ.

In its sample, this clone was seen a few times. The V call is TRBV28, the J call TRBJ2-7; 11 bases map to TRBD1. Trimming took 6 bases from V and 3 from J; bases not matched to a gene: 1. The CDR3 consists of 13 residues. CDR1 and CDR2 (germline): MDHEN, SYDVKM. CDR3 sequence (DNA): TGTGCCAGCAGGGGACAGGGGGTCTACGAGCAGTACTTC. It yields the protein CASRGQGVYEQYF.

The chain carries TRBV12-5 and TRBJ1-2; TRBD1 agrees at 7 bases. Trimming took 1 base from V and 4 from J; bases not matched to a gene: 12. The CDR3 totals 17 residues. Per germline, CDR1 LGHNT and CDR2 FRNRAP. In DNA form, the CDR3 reads TGTGCTAGTGGTTTGGCCCCCGGGACAGACAAGAGCTATGGCTACACCTTC. This sequence encodes CASGLAPGTDKSYGYTF.

The chain recombines TRBV9 with TRBJ1-1; a weak D match, TRBD1 (5 bases). This CDR3 comprises 15 residues. V lost 4 bases, J lost 4 bases, and 17 bases lay in between. Germline CDR1 and CDR2: SGDLS and YYNGEE. This CDR3 reads CASSLEGSLSTEAFF. The CDR3 bases are TGTGCCAGCAGCCTGGAGGGGTCTTTAAGCACTGAAGCTTTCTTT.

The J gene is TRBJ2-3, the V gene TRBV19; 9 nucleotides align to TRBD1. V was clipped by 3 bases and J by 4 bases; unmatched bases: 14. CDR3 length: 18 residues. CDR1 LNHDA and CDR2 SQIVND come from the germline V gene (reference sequence). The DNA for the CDR3 is TGTGCCAGTAGTATGGCGTTGAGTGGGACAGGGTCCGCAGATACGCAGTATTTT. Translation: CASSMALSGTGSADTQYF.